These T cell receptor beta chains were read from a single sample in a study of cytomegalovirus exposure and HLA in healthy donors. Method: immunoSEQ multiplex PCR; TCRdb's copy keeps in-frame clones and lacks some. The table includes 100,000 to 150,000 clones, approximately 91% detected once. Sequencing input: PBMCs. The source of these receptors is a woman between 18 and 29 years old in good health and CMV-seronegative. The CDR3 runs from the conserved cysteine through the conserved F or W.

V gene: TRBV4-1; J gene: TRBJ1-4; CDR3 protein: CASSRPGGGKNEKLFF
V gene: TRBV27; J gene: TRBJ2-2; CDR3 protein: CASSLGASRSGELFF
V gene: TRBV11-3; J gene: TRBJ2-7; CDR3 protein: CASSLAAYEQYF
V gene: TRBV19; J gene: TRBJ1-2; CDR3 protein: CASMKEDYGYTF
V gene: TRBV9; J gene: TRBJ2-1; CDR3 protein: CASSTGPSGNNEQFF
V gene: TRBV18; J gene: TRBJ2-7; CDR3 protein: CASSPPGTSGRVSHHF
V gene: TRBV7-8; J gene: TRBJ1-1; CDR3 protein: CASLLGVNTEAFF
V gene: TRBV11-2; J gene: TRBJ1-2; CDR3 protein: CASSLGVEGAYTF
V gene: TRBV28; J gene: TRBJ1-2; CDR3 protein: CASRDSSYGYTF
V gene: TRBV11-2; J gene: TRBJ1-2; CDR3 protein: CASSLLAGLQNYGYTF
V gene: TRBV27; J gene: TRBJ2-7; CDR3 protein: CASSFSGPDYEQYF
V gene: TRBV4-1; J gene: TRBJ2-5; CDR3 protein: CASSPELADGETQYF
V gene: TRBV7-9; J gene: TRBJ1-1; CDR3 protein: CASSRQTGGMTEAFF
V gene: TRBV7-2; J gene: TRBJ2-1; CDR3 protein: CASSLIAGGYNEQFF
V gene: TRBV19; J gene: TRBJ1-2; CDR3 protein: CASSKSGRGRYFYGYTF
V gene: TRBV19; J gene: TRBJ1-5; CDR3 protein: CASSTDRQGPRPQHF
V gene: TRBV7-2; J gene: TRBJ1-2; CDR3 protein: CASSFGDIGYTF
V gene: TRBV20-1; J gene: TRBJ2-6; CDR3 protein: CSARLRNVLTF
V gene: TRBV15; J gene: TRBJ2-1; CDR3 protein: CATSRDLGQGSWQFF
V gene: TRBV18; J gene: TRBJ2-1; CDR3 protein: CASSPPIGNEQFF
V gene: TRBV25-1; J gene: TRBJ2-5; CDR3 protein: CASRDSLGETQYF
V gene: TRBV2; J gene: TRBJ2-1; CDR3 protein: CARTGTSGRTAYNEQFF
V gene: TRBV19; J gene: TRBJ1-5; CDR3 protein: CATETQGVGNQPQHF
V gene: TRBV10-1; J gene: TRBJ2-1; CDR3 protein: CASPLAGVRHEQFF
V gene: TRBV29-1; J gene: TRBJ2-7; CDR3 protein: CSVGGTGEWSYEQYF
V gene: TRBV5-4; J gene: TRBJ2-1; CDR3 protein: CASSSPGLSYNEQFF
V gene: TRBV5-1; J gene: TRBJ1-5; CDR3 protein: CASSLLGAVNQPQHF
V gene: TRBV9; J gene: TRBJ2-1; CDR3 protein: CASSPGGRRNEQFF
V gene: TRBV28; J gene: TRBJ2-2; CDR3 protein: CASNLAGVSGELFF
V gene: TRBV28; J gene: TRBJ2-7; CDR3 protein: CASSLIDEQYF
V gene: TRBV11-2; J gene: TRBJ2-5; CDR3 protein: CASSASGSQETQYF
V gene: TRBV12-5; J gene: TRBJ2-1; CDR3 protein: CASGLVLGGRKNEQFF
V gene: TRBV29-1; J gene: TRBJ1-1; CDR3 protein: CSVGVPFIPVTEAFF
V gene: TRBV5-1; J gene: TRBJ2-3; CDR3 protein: CASSYSGRPGDTQYF
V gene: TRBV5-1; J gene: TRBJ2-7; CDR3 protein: CASSPGDRAFSYEQYF
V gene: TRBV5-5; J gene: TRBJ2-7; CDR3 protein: CASRDRGYEQYF
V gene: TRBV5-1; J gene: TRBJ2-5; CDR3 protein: CASSLVGGAMKETQYF
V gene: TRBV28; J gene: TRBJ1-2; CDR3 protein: CASSLSGSSGYTF
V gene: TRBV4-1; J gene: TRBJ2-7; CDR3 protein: CASSQIGGAREQYF
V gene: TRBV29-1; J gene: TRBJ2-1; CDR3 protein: CSVEDHTSYNEQFF
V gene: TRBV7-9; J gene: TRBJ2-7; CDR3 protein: CASSVTRERSYEQYF